The 30 T cell receptor beta chains below all came from one sample that was sequenced in a study of Ad26.COV2.S vaccination and SARS-CoV-2 variants. Clones were read by immunoSEQ multiplex PCR, and TCRdb kept only the in-frame ones, dropping some. Of fewer than 900,000 clones listed, around 92% are singletons. Treatment defined: approximately 18 received Ad26.COV2.S at low or high dose, single or two shots; about 5 received placebo; per-sample allocation not given. On day 63 after the first injection, vaccine and placebo recipients gave samples. Source: peripheral blood, taken in a trial of Ad26.COV2.S vaccine versus placebo. The receptor source for this set is a person between 18 and 65 years old who received the Ad26.COV2.S COVID-19 vaccine or a placebo.

This clone has more than one count but fewer than ten. V gene TRBV6-5 combines with J gene TRBJ2-2, with a tentative D call TRBD1 (6 bases). With 7 bases removed from V and 4 bases from J, the gap between germline ends came to 16 bases. Germline loops: CDR1 MNHEY, CDR2 SVGAGI. The CDR3 is 15 residues long. CDR3 residues: CASMPVAGVTGELFF. The CDR3 region has the DNA TGTGCCAGCATGCCCGTGGCAGGGGTCACCGGGGAGCTGTTTTTT.

Comment on this clone: In the same sample, other DNA sequences code for this CDR3. This sequence joins TRBV24-1 and TRBJ1-5; D is ambiguous. Germline V gene lookup returns CDR1 KGHDR and CDR2 SFDVKD. V gave up 3 bases and J gave up 4 bases, with 3 bases separating them. There are 12 residues in the CDR3. CDR3 protein: CATSDPNQPQHF. The CDR3 DNA follows: TGTGCCACCAGTGATCCGAATCAGCCCCAGCATTTT.

This clone was counted between two and nine times. The rearrangement links TRBV7-2 to TRBJ2-1; 15 bases agree with TRBD2. Germline V CDR1 and CDR2: SGHTA, FQGNSA. V was pared by 6 bases and J by 10 bases, with 10 bases of the junction left unmatched. The CDR3 totals 16 residues. The CDR3 reads CASRNGLAGGAGEQFF. CDR3 DNA: TGTGCCAGCAGAAATGGACTAGCGGGGGGGGCTGGGGAGCAGTTCTTC.

The chain combines TRBV29-1 with TRBJ1-1, with D possibly TRBD1 on 5 matching bases. The CDR3 contains 10 residues. Germline V lookup: CDR1 SQVTM, CDR2 ANQGSEA. The ends were cut back, 7 bases at V and 7 bases at J, with 10 bases in the middle. The DNA for the CDR3 is TGCAGCGGCGGGGGGGTTGAAGCTTTCTTT. It translates to CSGGGVEAFF. The full variable domain, its missing parts supplied by reference TRBV29-1 and TRBJ1-1, is SAVISQKPSRDICQRGTSLTIQCQVDSQVTMMFWYRQQPGQSLTLIATANQGSEATYESGFVIDKFPISRPNLTFSTLTVSNMSPEDSSIYLCSGGGVEAFFGQGTRLTVV.

The chain has TRBV28 and TRBJ2-7; D remains ambiguous. The V end lost 6 bases, the J end lost 7 bases, and 19 bases lay between the germline ends. The germline V gene has CDR1 MDHEN and CDR2 SYDVKM. The CDR3 runs 14 residues. The CDR3 sequence is CASRPAGLNLEQYF. CDR3 nucleotides: TGTGCCAGCAGACCCGCCGGGTTGAACTTAGAGCAGTACTTC.

The genes are TRBV5-4 and TRBJ2-2; no reliable D call. CDR1 and CDR2 (germline): SGHNT, YYREEE (reference sequence). Between the trimmed V and J ends, which lost 1 base and 3 bases, there was a span of 7 bases. This CDR3 is built from 14 residues. In DNA, the CDR3 is TGTGCCAGCAGCTTGTTCACAGACACCGGGGAGCTGTTTTTT. Translation gives CASSLFTDTGELFF.

The V gene is TRBV7-9, the J gene TRBJ2-3; D is uncertain. The CDR3 is made up of 12 amino acids. CDR1 is SEHNR, CDR2 FQNEAQ, per germline (reference sequence). V was cut by 3 bases and J by 3 bases, with 4 bases left in between. CDR3 nucleotides: TGTGCCAGCAGCTTTGATACAGATACGCAGTATTTT. It encodes CASSFDTDTQYF.

The rearrangement joins TRBV20-1 to TRBJ2-7; D ambiguous. V lost 4 bases to trimming and J lost 6 bases, with 10 bases between them. This CDR3 spans 11 amino acids. Germline V gives CDR1 DFQATT, CDR2 SNEGSKA (reference sequence). The CDR3 sequence is CSATTDSEQYF. For the CDR3, the DNA is TGCAGTGCTACCACTGACTCCGAGCAGTACTTC.

The chain couples TRBV30 to TRBJ1-6, with TRBD1 matching 9 bases. In germline, CDR1 is GTSNPN, CDR2 SVGIG (reference sequence). Germline trimming cut 0 bases from V and 6 bases from J; bases unmatched to any gene: 3. CDR3 length equals 15 residues. This CDR3 reads CAWSVGTGTNSPLHF. Here the CDR3 DNA reads TGTGCCTGGAGTGTTGGGACAGGGACTAATTCACCCCTCCACTTT.

There are a few counts of this clone. The chain employs TRBV19 and TRBJ1-5; TRBD1 agrees at 8 bases. V was pared by 4 bases and J by 5 bases, with 10 bases of the junction left unmatched. This CDR3 comprises 16 residues. Germline assignment: CDR1 LNHDA and CDR2 SQIVND (reference sequence). In DNA form, the CDR3 reads TGTGCCAGTAGTAACCTCCTCCGACAGGGGTATCAGCCCCAGCATTTT. Protein sequence: CASSNLLRQGYQPQHF. The complete variable domain, with remaining parts taken from reference TRBV19 and TRBJ1-5, reads DGGITQSPKYLFRKEGQNVTLSCEQNLNHDAMYWYRQDPGQGLRLIYYSQIVNDFQKGDIAEGYSVSREKKESFPLTVTSAQKNPTAFYLCASSNLLRQGYQPQHFGDGTRLSIL.

This sequence joins TRBV7-9 and TRBJ2-7; D gene ambiguous. Trimming took 4 bases from V and 6 from J, leaving 7 bases between them. CDR1 and CDR2 from the germline V gene are SEHNR and FQNEAQ (reference sequence). The CDR3 contains 11 residues. As DNA, the CDR3 is TGTGCCAGCAGCTCCCCTTTCGAGCAGTACTTC. Translated: CASSSPFEQYF.

The rearrangement joins TRBV4-1 to TRBJ1-1, with a possible D match to TRBD1 (5 bases). Germline V CDR1 and CDR2: MGHRA, YSYEKL. Deletions cut 0 bases from V and 5 bases from J, with 13 bases between. The length of the CDR3 is 15 residues. The CDR3 DNA reads TGCGCCAGCAGCCAAGATTGGCAGGGAGGGACTGAAGCTTTCTTT. Encoded protein: CASSQDWQGGTEAFF.

The V gene is TRBV25-1, the J gene TRBJ2-1; 8 bases align to TRBD2. Losses at the gene ends were 3 bases for V and 8 bases for J; bases not matched to a gene: 12. Germline V gene lookup returns CDR1 MGHDK and CDR2 SYGVNS. The CDR3 sequence is 16 residues long. The CDR3 loop reads CASSELAGFWGHEQFF. CDR3 coding DNA: TGTGCCAGCAGTGAGTTAGCGGGGTTCTGGGGGCATGAGCAGTTCTTC.

This chain connects TRBV9 to TRBJ2-4; 12 bases are a match to TRBD2. The V gene end was trimmed by 0 bases and the J gene end by 1 base; junction bases not matched to a gene: 14. This CDR3 region has 21 residues. Germline lookup yields CDR1 SGDLS and CDR2 YYNGEE. The CDR3: CASSVGETSGRTEVAKNIQYF. The DNA for the CDR3 is TGTGCCAGCAGCGTAGGGGAGACTAGCGGGAGAACAGAGGTGGCCAAAAACATTCAGTACTTC. The whole variable domain, remainder taken from reference TRBV9 and TRBJ2-4, is DSGVTQTPKHLITATGQRVTLRCSPRSGDLSVYWYQQSLDQGLQFLIQYYNGEERAKGNILERFSAQQFPDLHSELNLSSLELGDSALYFCASSVGETSGRTEVAKNIQYFGAGTRLSVL.

The rearrangement uses TRBV30 and TRBJ2-5; no clear D gene. CDR1 GTSNPN and CDR2 SVGIG come from the germline V gene (reference sequence). This CDR3 region has 13 residues. With 0 bases removed from V and 5 bases from J, the gap between germline ends came to 10 bases. CDR3 sequence: CAWSVHIPETQYF. As DNA, the CDR3 is TGTGCCTGGAGTGTACATATACCGGAGACCCAGTACTTC.

In regard to this clone: The same CDR3 also results from other DNA sequences found in this sample. The chain combines TRBV12-3 or TRBV12-4 with TRBJ1-2; TRBD1 might be the D (6 bases). The V and J ends lost 3 bases and 8 bases respectively, with 10 bases between them. The CDR3 consists of 12 residues. The CDR3 protein is CASSFGGRGYTF. The CDR3 nucleotides read TGTGCCAGCAGTTTTGGGGGGCGGGGCTACACCTTC.

This chain connects TRBV19 to TRBJ2-2; D not resolved. Trimming stripped 1 base from V and 3 bases from J, with 6 bases between. The CDR3 runs 14 residues. Germline loops: CDR1 LNHDA, CDR2 SQIVND (reference sequence). The CDR3 DNA reads TGTGCCAGTAGTATAGTACAGTACACCGGGGAGCTGTTTTTT. Encoded protein: CASSIVQYTGELFF.

The chain uses TRBV4-3 and TRBJ1-1, with 7 bases fitting TRBD1. With 0 bases clipped from V and 4 bases from J, the junction kept 8 bases outside the gene matches. The length of the CDR3 is 16 residues. Per germline, CDR1 LGHNA and CDR2 YSLEER. CDR3 sequence (DNA): TGCGCCAGCAGCCAAGATTTTATTCAGGGGGGCACTGAAGCTTTCTTT. Translation: CASSQDFIQGGTEAFF.

The V gene is TRBV5-1, the J gene TRBJ2-2; D is unclear. The germline V and J ends were trimmed by 0 bases and 0 bases, with 12 bases remaining between them. This CDR3 region has 17 residues. Looked up from germline, CDR1 is SGHRS and CDR2 is YFSETQ. CDR3 sequence: CASSLGYGGANTGELFF. CDR3 DNA: TGCGCCAGCAGCTTGGGGTACGGTGGGGCGAACACCGGGGAGCTGTTTTTT.

Worth noting for this clone: Additional DNA sequences in this sample encode the identical CDR3. This chain uses TRBV5-4 with TRBJ1-3; TRBD1 matches 7 bases. J was trimmed by 2 bases and V by 0 bases; bases with no gene match: 2. The CDR3 length is 15 residues. The germline gives CDR1 SGHNT, CDR2 YYREEE (reference sequence). CDR3: CASSLGGTAGNTIYF. CDR3 nucleotide sequence: TGTGCCAGCAGCTTGGGGGGGACAGCTGGAAACACCATATATTTT.

The chain is built from TRBV10-1 and TRBJ2-1; possibly TRBD1 for D (5 bases). Germline loops: CDR1 WNHNN, CDR2 SYGVQD (reference sequence). V was trimmed by 4 bases and J by 5 bases, leaving 15 bases between them. The length of the CDR3 is 15 residues. The DNA of the CDR3 is TGCGCCAGCAGTGGGGGCTCACGGTGGGACAATGAGCAGTTCTTC. It yields the protein CASSGGSRWDNEQFF.

The chain combines TRBV2 with TRBJ1-6; D not certain. V lost 6 bases to trimming and J lost 6 bases, with 15 bases between them. Germline V gives CDR1 SNHLY, CDR2 FYNNEI. This CDR3 has 15 amino acids. The CDR3 loop is CASSGPQMGNSPLHF. The CDR3 DNA follows: TGTGCCAGCAGCGGGCCTCAGATGGGTAATTCACCCCTCCACTTT.

The genes are TRBV18 and TRBJ2-7; D might be TRBD1 (6 bases). Germline assignment: CDR1 KGHSH and CDR2 LQKENI. Trimming cost V 3 bases and J 6 bases, with 15 bases left between them. The CDR3 sequence is 14 residues long. CDR3 amino acids: CASSPRDTSSEQYF. CDR3 DNA sequence: TGTGCCAGCTCACCCCGGGACACTTCGTCCGAGCAGTACTTC.

The genes are TRBV7-2 and TRBJ2-7; D remains unclear. Trimming shortened V by 2 bases and J by 3 bases, and 8 bases separated the two germline ends. The germline gives CDR1 SGHTA, CDR2 FQGNSA. The CDR3 is 13 amino acids. The chain's CDR3 is CASSLKEGYEQYF. Here the CDR3 DNA reads TGTGCCAGCAGCTTAAAGGAAGGCTACGAGCAGTACTTC.

The chain couples TRBV2 to TRBJ2-3; TRBD1 is a possible D gene (6 bases). The CDR3 is 14 amino acids. Germline lookup yields CDR1 SNHLY and CDR2 FYNNEI. V was pared by 7 bases and J by 4 bases, with 15 bases between. CDR3 in DNA: TGTGCCAGCATCCAACAGGGTAGGCCAGATACGCAGTATTTT. It encodes CASIQQGRPDTQYF.

The chain combines TRBV7-2 with TRBJ2-1; D is undetermined. In germline, CDR1 is SGHTA, CDR2 FQGNSA. There are 14 residues in the CDR3. V was cut by 0 bases and J by 2 bases, with 5 bases left in between. CDR3: CASSLAVTYNEQFF. For the CDR3, the DNA is TGTGCCAGCAGCTTAGCGGTAACCTACAATGAGCAGTTCTTC.

The chain joins TRBV27 to TRBJ2-3; no definite D call. V was shortened by 3 bases and J by 6 bases, with 10 bases between the two germline ends. CDR3 length: 13 amino acids. Germline CDR1 is MNHEY and CDR2 is SMNVEV (reference sequence). The CDR3 coding sequence is TGTGCCAGCAGTTTGGCGGACCTGGATACGCAGTATTTT. Residues: CASSLADLDTQYF.

The count of this clone is one. The CDR3 is CAWSPGAGLSGTQYF. The CDR3 nucleotides read TGTGCCTGGAGCCCAGGAGCGGGACTCTCAGGTACGCAGTATTTT. This chain uses TRBV30 with TRBJ2-3, with TRBD2 matching 7 bases. V shed 3 bases, J shed 8 bases, and the junction held 14 bases outside the gene matches. This CDR3 region has 15 residues. The germline V gene has CDR1 GTSNPN and CDR2 SVGIG (reference sequence). The full variable domain, its missing parts supplied by reference TRBV30 and TRBJ2-3, is SQTIHQWPATLVQPVGSPLSLECTVEGTSNPNLYWYRQAAGRGLQLLFYSVGIGQISSEVPQNLSASRPQDRQFILSSKKLLLSDSGFYLCAWSPGAGLSGTQYFGPGTRLTVL.

This chain uses TRBV2 with TRBJ2-7; 9 bases match TRBD1. J was trimmed by 6 bases and V by 6 bases; bases with no gene match: 9. Germline CDR1 is SNHLY and CDR2 is FYNNEI. The CDR3 spans 14 residues. CDR3 nucleotide sequence: TGTGCCAGCAGCGTAGACAGGGGGACAGGCGAGCAGTACTTC. Translation: CASSVDRGTGEQYF.

This chain uses TRBV30 with TRBJ2-6; TRBD1 aligns across 7 bases. This CDR3 comprises 16 residues. Trimming removed 2 bases from V and 3 bases from J; junction bases left unmatched: 7. The germline V gene encodes CDR1 GTSNPN and CDR2 SVGIG (reference sequence). The CDR3 region has the DNA TGTGCCTGGAGTCCATCCCGGACAGGTGGGGCCAACGTCCTGACTTTC. This codes for CAWSPSRTGGANVLTF.